These 21 T cell receptor beta chains came from one sample sequenced in a study of neoadjuvant nivolumab and ipilimumab in lung cancer. Produced via immunoSEQ multiplex PCR; TCRdb's table is partial and in-frame only. The sample lists about 4,300 clones, roughly 81% occurring once. Source: adjacent normal lung tissue, taken after neoadjuvant nivolumab, alone or with ipilimumab, at or shortly before surgery. These receptors all come from an adult with non-small cell lung cancer.

The chain combines TRBV5-6 with TRBJ1-4; 11 bases line up with TRBD1. Trimming took 0 bases from V and 8 from J; bases not matched to a gene: 3. From germline, CDR1 is SGHDT and CDR2 YYEEEE. CDR3 length: 15 amino acids. The CDR3 sequence: CASSLGWTGGEKLFF. The DNA of the CDR3 is TGTGCCAGCAGCTTGGGCTGGACAGGGGGCGAAAAACTGTTTTTT.

The genes are TRBV7-9 and TRBJ1-5; D is possibly TRBD1 (5 bases). Looked up from germline, CDR1 is SEHNR and CDR2 is FQNEAQ (reference sequence). V was pared by 5 bases and J by 5 bases, with 13 bases between. This CDR3 is built from 14 residues. The CDR3 region is CASSLGTGYQPQHF. CDR3 bases: TGTGCCAGCAGCCTAGGGACGGGGTATCAGCCCCAGCATTTT.

The chain uses TRBV4-1 and TRBJ2-4, with D hard to call. Trimming cost V 1 base and J 8 bases, with 9 bases left between them. CDR1 and CDR2 from the germline V gene are MGHRA and YSYEKL. The CDR3 length is 13 residues. CDR3 nucleotides: TGCGCCAGCAGCCAAGTCCCCACATACATTCAGTACTTC. Amino acid sequence: CASSQVPTYIQYF.

This chain joins TRBV5-1 and TRBJ1-5, with a tentative D call TRBD1 (6 bases). V lost 2 bases and J 0 bases, leaving 12 bases between the germline ends. The CDR3 runs to 16 residues. CDR1 and CDR2 from the germline V gene are SGHRS and YFSETQ. CDR3: CASSFTGSYSNQPQHF. The CDR3 bases are TGCGCCAGCAGCTTCACAGGGTCGTATAGCAATCAGCCCCAGCATTTT.

This chain connects TRBV7-9 to TRBJ1-2; D not certain. V was trimmed by 1 base and J by 8 bases, leaving 14 bases between them. This CDR3 region has 14 residues. Germline CDR1 and CDR2: SEHNR and FQNEAQ (reference sequence). CDR3 coding DNA: TGTGCCAGCAGCTTAGATGGCATTTCTTACGGCTACACCTTC. This sequence encodes CASSLDGISYGYTF.

The rearrangement links TRBV6-1 to TRBJ2-6; D ambiguous. The ends were cut back, 11 bases at V and 4 bases at J, with 6 bases in the middle. There are 11 residues in the CDR3. CDR1 and CDR2 from the germline V gene are MNHNS and SASEGT. The CDR3 DNA sequence: TGTGCCGTGGTCGGGGCCAACGTCCTGACTTTC. This encodes CAVVGANVLTF.

This clone was counted between two and nine times. The chain links TRBV28 to TRBJ2-7; 7 positions match TRBD1. V trimming: 3 bases; J trimming: 7 bases; junction bases outside the gene matches: 3. The CDR3 length is 12 residues. Germline V gives CDR1 MDHEN, CDR2 SYDVKM. The CDR3 nucleotides are TGTGCCAGCAGTTTTCCCAGGGGGGAGCAGTACGTC. Its translation: CASSFPRGEQYV.

The rearrangement uses TRBV5-1 and TRBJ1-2; D gene ambiguous. V was pared by 3 bases and J by 4 bases, with 10 bases between. CDR3 length equals 13 residues. Germline V gene data show CDR1 as SGHRS and CDR2 as YFSETQ. The CDR3 nucleotides read TGCGCCAGCAGCTCAAGTATTAGCTATGGCTACACCTTC. Its protein product is CASSSSISYGYTF. Filled out from reference TRBV5-1 and TRBJ1-2, the complete variable domain reads KAGVTQTPRYLIKTRGQQVTLSCSPISGHRSVSWYQQTPGQGLQFLFEYFSETQRNKGNFPGRFSGRQFSNSRSEMNVSTLELGDSALYLCASSSSISYGYTFGSGTRLTVV.

This clone came up a few times. The chain joins TRBV5-8 to TRBJ2-5, with 11 bases matching TRBD1. The CDR3 sequence is 15 residues long. The J segment lost 2 bases and the V segment lost 8 bases, leaving 8 bases of the junction unmatched. Germline V gene sequence: CDR1 SGHTS, CDR2 YDEGEE. The CDR3 is CARGDRGRGQETQYF. Written as DNA, the CDR3 is TGTGCCAGAGGGGACAGGGGGAGAGGGCAAGAGACCCAGTACTTC.

J is TRBJ1-1 and V is TRBV27; TRBD1 is a possible D gene (6 bases). Germline-derived CDR1 and CDR2 are MNHEY and SMNVEV (reference sequence). Between the trimmed V and J ends, which lost 7 bases and 10 bases, there was a span of 22 bases. The CDR3 is made up of 14 amino acids. CDR3 sequence: CASTPGGGVAGAFF. CDR3 bases: TGTGCCAGCACTCCGGGGGGGGGCGTGGCCGGAGCTTTCTTT.

The chain recombines TRBV19 with TRBJ2-1; 10 nucleotides align to TRBD2. Germline loops: CDR1 LNHDA, CDR2 SQIVND (reference sequence). The V gene end was trimmed by 6 bases and the J gene end by 3 bases; junction bases not matched to a gene: 5. This CDR3 is 15 amino acids long. The CDR3 sequence is CASSWVAGGYNEQFF. In nucleotides, the CDR3 is TGTGCCAGTAGCTGGGTAGCGGGGGGCTACAATGAGCAGTTCTTC.

This clone was seen a few times. The DNA for the CDR3 is TGCGCCAGCAGCTTGGCCACCGGGACTTTTAACACAGATACGCAGTATTTT. Translated, it gives CASSLATGTFNTDTQYF. The V call is TRBV5-1, the J call TRBJ2-3, with D possibly matching TRBD2 (6 bases). The germline gives CDR1 SGHRS, CDR2 YFSETQ. Trimming removed 0 bases at V and 2 bases at J, with 16 bases between. This CDR3 is 17 amino acids long.

The chain is built from TRBV6-6 and TRBJ1-1; D is unclear. CDR3 length equals 12 residues. The ends were cut back, 0 bases at V and 1 base at J, with 0 bases in the middle. Germline V gene data show CDR1 as MNHNY and CDR2 as SVGAGI (reference sequence). DNA for the CDR3: TGTGCCAGCAGTTACTCGAACACTGAAGCTTTCTTT. This codes for CASSYSNTEAFF.

This clone is a singleton in its sample. The chain joins TRBV4-3 to TRBJ2-2; TRBD1 is a possible D gene (5 bases). V shed 2 bases and J shed 1 base, with 5 bases lying between them. The CDR3 loop spans 14 amino acids. From germline, CDR1 is LGHNA and CDR2 YSLEER. CDR3 residues: CASSQTGNTGELFF. The CDR3 DNA follows: TGCGCCAGCAGCCAAACAGGGAACACCGGGGAGCTGTTTTTT.

The genes are TRBV2 and TRBJ2-3; D is unclear. The CDR3 is 14 residues long. Germline CDR1 SNHLY, CDR2 FYNNEI. V gave up 7 bases and J gave up 1 base, with 12 bases separating them. This CDR3 is CASILNLGTDTQYF. DNA for the CDR3: TGTGCCAGCATTCTGAATCTTGGCACAGATACGCAGTATTTT.

The rearrangement joins TRBV7-2 to TRBJ2-3; 16 nucleotides match TRBD2. V shed 1 base and J 2 bases; nucleotides not matched to a gene: 3. This CDR3 has 18 residues. Germline V gene data show CDR1 as SGHTA and CDR2 as FQGNSA. DNA of the CDR3: TGTGCCAGCAGCTTAGAGGGACTAGCGGGGGGGAACACAGATACGCAGTATTTT. Its protein product is CASSLEGLAGGNTDTQYF. Filled out from reference TRBV7-2 and TRBJ2-3, the complete variable domain reads GAGVSQSPSNKVTEKGKDVELRCDPISGHTALYWYRQSLGQGLEFLIYFQGNSAPDKSGLPSDRFSAERTGGSVSTLTIQRTQQEDSAVYLCASSLEGLAGGNTDTQYFGPGTRLTVL.

This clone was counted once. This sequence joins TRBV7-9 and TRBJ2-7; 10 positions match TRBD2. J gave up 4 bases and V 5 bases, and 8 bases lay outside the gene matches. From germline, CDR1 is SEHNR and CDR2 FQNEAQ (reference sequence). This CDR3 has 15 amino acids. CDR3 DNA sequence: TGTGCCAGCAGCCCGTTCCTAGCGGGGGAATACGAGCAGTACTTC. Translation gives CASSPFLAGEYEQYF.

The chain recombines TRBV18 with TRBJ1-1; TRBD1 matches at 10 bases. Unmatched junction bases numbered 9, after V lost 4 bases and J lost 4 bases. The CDR3 loop spans 16 amino acids. CDR1 is KGHSH, CDR2 LQKENI, per germline. CDR3 DNA sequence: TGTGCCAGCTCACTCGGGACAGGGGATTTGGGCACTGAAGCTTTCTTT. Its translation: CASSLGTGDLGTEAFF. The variable domain in full, with the rest retrieved from reference TRBV18 and TRBJ1-1, is NAGVMQNPRHLVRRRGQEARLRCSPMKGHSHVYWYRQLPEEGLKFMVYLQKENIIDESGMPKERFSAEFPKEGPSILRIQQVVRGDSAAYFCASSLGTGDLGTEAFFGQGTRLTVV.

This clone appeared a single time. The rearrangement uses TRBV5-1 and TRBJ2-1; TRBD2 matches at 7 bases. Unmatched junction bases numbered 7, after V lost 3 bases and J lost 7 bases. Per the germline V gene, CDR1 is SGHRS and CDR2 is YFSETQ. The CDR3 is 14 residues long. As DNA, the CDR3 is TGCGCCAGCAGCTACGGGACGGGGGGTAATGAGCAGTTCTTC. It yields the protein CASSYGTGGNEQFF.

CDR3 region: CASSTGTGPSISYNEQFF. The CDR3 bases are TGTGCCAGCAGTACTGGGACTGGCCCCTCAATCTCCTACAATGAGCAGTTCTTC. V and J are TRBV27 and TRBJ2-1, with TRBD2 as a possible D gene (6 bases). V was cut by 5 bases and J by 0 bases, with 20 bases left in between. Germline CDR1 is MNHEY and CDR2 is SMNVEV (reference sequence). CDR3 length equals 18 residues.

This chain uses TRBV7-9 with TRBJ1-1, with unresolved D. The V and J ends lost 5 bases and 6 bases respectively, with 10 bases between them. The CDR3 is made up of 12 amino acids. Looked up from germline, CDR1 is SEHNR and CDR2 is FQNEAQ (reference sequence). CDR3 region: CASSRDQAEAFF. The CDR3 nucleotides read TGTGCCAGCAGCCGCGACCAGGCTGAAGCTTTCTTT. Full variable domain (remainder filled in from reference TRBV7-9 and TRBJ1-1): DTGVSQNPRHKITKRGQNVTFRCDPISEHNRLYWYRQTLGQGPEFLTYFQNEAQLEKSRLLSDRFSAERPKGSFSTLEIQRTEQGDSAMYLCASSRDQAEAFFGQGTRLTVV.